The 26 T cell receptor beta chains below all came from one sample that was sequenced in a study of beta chain features in type 1 diabetes. Expressed TCRB transcripts were sequenced after all isolated RNA was converted to cDNA. This table comes from immunoSEQ multiplex PCR, and its TCRdb copy is limited to in-frame clones, with some not included. Of 300,000 to 450,000 clones in the sample, over 10% were seen once. Sample: naive CD4+ T cells from blood. Receptors originate from a man aged 18 to 29 in good health.

CDR3 sequence: CATSRDQVRGQFF. Written as DNA, the CDR3 is TGTGCCACCAGCAGAGATCAAGTTCGAGGGCAGTTCTTC. The V gene is TRBV15, the J gene TRBJ2-1; D ambiguous. V lost 0 bases and J 12 bases, leaving 12 bases between the germline ends. The CDR3 sequence is 13 residues long. Germline CDR1 reads LNHNV; CDR2 reads YYDKDF (reference sequence).

This clone was found a few times. This chain uses TRBV7-2 with TRBJ1-4, with TRBD1 matching over 10 bases. CDR3 size: 15 residues. V lost 6 bases, J lost 8 bases, and 9 bases stayed unmatched. Germline loops: CDR1 SGHTA, CDR2 FQGNSA. The CDR3 bases are TGTGCCAGCAGTCGCGGACAGGGGGTCTGGGAAAAACTGTTTTTT. Translation gives CASSRGQGVWEKLFF. Together with reference TRBV7-2 and TRBJ1-4, the CDR3 gives the full variable domain: GAGVSQSPSNKVTEKGKDVELRCDPISGHTALYWYRQSLGQGLEFLIYFQGNSAPDKSGLPSDRFSAERTGGSVSTLTIQRTQQEDSAVYLCASSRGQGVWEKLFFGSGTQLSVL.

This clone was seen more than once but under ten times. The CDR3 reads CASSWDRNTDTQYF. Here the CDR3 DNA reads TGTGCCAGCAGTTGGGACAGGAATACAGATACGCAGTATTTT. The chain carries TRBV27 and TRBJ2-3; 8 positions agree with TRBD1. The CDR3 length is 14 residues. The junction had 3 bases not matched to a gene; V was cut back by 4 bases and J by 3 bases. Germline CDR1 MNHEY, CDR2 SMNVEV (reference sequence).

V and J are TRBV5-4 and TRBJ2-5; 9 positions match TRBD2. This CDR3 is 16 amino acids long. After removal of 4 bases from V and 4 bases from J, the junction contained 11 bases not matched to a gene. Germline V gene sequence: CDR1 SGHNT, CDR2 YYREEE (reference sequence). As DNA, the CDR3 is TGTGCCAGCAGCACGAGGACTAGCGCGGACCCAGAGACCCAGTACTTC. Translated, it gives CASSTRTSADPETQYF.

The chain is built from TRBV5-4 and TRBJ1-6, with D perhaps TRBD1 (5 bases). This CDR3 contains 14 residues. Per germline, CDR1 SGHNT and CDR2 YYREEE (reference sequence). The germline V and J ends were trimmed by 4 bases and 6 bases, with 11 bases remaining between them. CDR3 in DNA: TGTGCCAGCAGCCCCACCAGGGTTAATTCACCCCTCCACTTT. Translated: CASSPTRVNSPLHF.

The chain has TRBV7-3 and TRBJ2-1, with 12 bases aligning to TRBD2. Unmatched junction bases numbered 12, after V lost 4 bases and J lost 8 bases. From germline, CDR1 is SGHTA and CDR2 FQGTGA. This CDR3 is 17 amino acids long. The CDR3 coding sequence is TGTGCCAGCAGCTCAGCAGCGTCTAGCGGGGGGGCATATGAGCAGTTCTTC. Residues: CASSSAASSGGAYEQFF.

The V call is TRBV5-1, the J call TRBJ2-3; 12 positions match TRBD2. J gave up 4 bases and V 2 bases, and 8 bases lay outside the gene matches. The V gene's germline CDR1 is SGHRS and CDR2 YFSETQ. CDR3 length equals 17 residues. CDR3 sequence reads: CASSFTVTSGGPDTQYF. In DNA form, the CDR3 reads TGCGCCAGCAGCTTTACCGTGACTAGCGGGGGACCAGATACGCAGTATTTT.

This clone has more than one count but fewer than ten. The V and J genes are TRBV28 and TRBJ2-2, with a possible D match to TRBD2 (6 bases). This CDR3 has 13 residues. Germline V gene lookup returns CDR1 MDHEN and CDR2 SYDVKM. Deletions cut 10 bases from V and 5 bases from J, with 14 bases between. The CDR3 spells CATGLQPTGELFF. The CDR3 nucleotides read TGTGCCACGGGACTCCAACCTACCGGGGAGCTGTTTTTT.

The J gene is TRBJ2-1, the V gene TRBV7-6; a weak D match, TRBD2 (6 bases). Per the germline V gene, CDR1 is SGHVS and CDR2 is FNYEAQ. This CDR3 is built from 15 residues. Deletions cut 1 base from V and 5 bases from J, with 12 bases between. The CDR3 is CASSLDGLANNEQFF. Written as DNA, the CDR3 is TGTGCCAGCAGCTTAGATGGCCTAGCGAACAATGAGCAGTTCTTC. Drawing the rest from reference TRBV7-6 and TRBJ2-1, the complete variable domain is GAGVSQSPRYKVTKRGQDVALRCDPISGHVSLYWYRQALGQGPEFLTYFNYEAQQDKSGLPNDRFSAERPEGSISTLTIQRTEQRDSAMYRCASSLDGLANNEQFFGPGTRLTVL.

V and J are TRBV7-3 and TRBJ2-1; TRBD1 might be the D (7 bases). Germline V gene sequence: CDR1 SGHTA, CDR2 FQGTGA. V was trimmed by 10 bases and J by 6 bases, leaving 19 bases between them. CDR3 length: 14 residues. CDR3 coding DNA: TGTGCCACCTCAAGGGAGCAGGGGGGCAATGAGCAGTTCTTC. Protein product: CATSREQGGNEQFF.

This clone has more than one count but fewer than ten. This chain uses TRBV25-1 with TRBJ1-1; D is possibly TRBD1 (5 bases). CDR1 and CDR2 (germline): MGHDK, SYGVNS. V was clipped by 6 bases and J by 4 bases, with 15 bases between them. The CDR3 covers 14 residues. The CDR3 sequence: CASSPPGGITEAFF. CDR3 nucleotides: TGTGCCAGCAGCCCCCCCGGGGGGATCACTGAAGCTTTCTTT.

This clone was counted between two and nine times. The chain recombines TRBV6-9 with TRBJ1-5; D is ambiguous. Trimming pared 5 bases from V and 7 bases from J, leaving 18 bases between. Germline CDR1 is MNHGY and CDR2 is SVAAGI. The CDR3 has 15 amino acids. The CDR3 coding sequence is TGTGCCAGCAGTCAAAACACGGCGGGAGGGCAGCCCCAGCATTTT. The encoded protein is CASSQNTAGGQPQHF.

This clone was counted only a few times. The DNA of the CDR3 is TGTGCCAGCAGCTTTTCCTCAACCCAGGGGGGCGAGACCCAGTACTTC. This gives the protein CASSFSSTQGGETQYF. The chain links TRBV7-6 to TRBJ2-5; a possible D gene is TRBD1 (7 bases). This CDR3 comprises 16 residues. The germline V and J ends were trimmed by 3 bases and 5 bases, with 19 bases remaining between them. In germline, CDR1 is SGHVS, CDR2 FNYEAQ.

CDR3 DNA: TGTGCCAGCAGCCCGGGTCTGGGCGGGCGGGATACGCAGTATTTT. It yields the protein CASSPGLGGRDTQYF. The chain recombines TRBV9 with TRBJ2-3; D may be TRBD2 (5 bases). From germline, CDR1 is SGDLS and CDR2 YYNGEE. Trimming removed 4 bases at V and 6 bases at J, with 18 bases between. The CDR3 is 15 residues long.

The chain joins TRBV7-3 to TRBJ2-5, with TRBD1 matching over 9 bases. V shed 5 bases, J shed 5 bases, and the junction held 12 bases outside the gene matches. Germline assignment: CDR1 SGHTA and CDR2 FQGTGA. The CDR3 runs to 16 residues. As DNA, the CDR3 is TGTGCCAGCAGCAGGGGGACAGGGCCACTTAGGGAGACCCAGTACTTC. Protein product: CASSRGTGPLRETQYF.

A few counts support this clone. This chain connects TRBV28 to TRBJ2-7; the D is unclear. This CDR3 is 15 amino acids long. Trimming shortened V by 6 bases and J by 0 bases, and 15 bases separated the two germline ends. Germline CDR1 and CDR2: MDHEN and SYDVKM. The DNA for the CDR3 is TGTGCCAGCAGCCCCCCACGACTCCTCTCCTACGAGCAGTACTTC. It specifies CASSPPRLLSYEQYF.

The genes are TRBV5-5 and TRBJ2-2, with unresolved D. Germline V gives CDR1 SGHKS, CDR2 YYEKEE (reference sequence). Deletions cut 4 bases from V and 0 bases from J, with 13 bases between. The CDR3 totals 16 residues. CDR3 residues: CASSQGVGSNTGELFF. The CDR3 nucleotides are TGTGCCAGCAGCCAAGGCGTCGGGTCGAACACCGGGGAGCTGTTTTTT.

The chain joins TRBV12-5 to TRBJ2-1; 12 nucleotides line up with TRBD1. In germline, CDR1 is LGHNT, CDR2 FRNRAP. The CDR3 is 16 residues long. V was pared by 3 bases and J by 7 bases, with 7 bases of the junction left unmatched. DNA of the CDR3: TGTGCTAGTGGTTTTGGGGGACAGGGGGCTAGGAATGAGCAGTTCTTC. It translates to CASGFGGQGARNEQFF.

This clone was observed a few times. The V gene is TRBV10-3, the J gene TRBJ1-1; 7 bases are a match to TRBD1. V trimming: 4 bases; J trimming: 3 bases; junction bases outside the gene matches: 11. This CDR3 has 16 amino acids. Germline V CDR1 and CDR2: ENHRY, SYGVKD. The DNA for the CDR3 is TGTGCCATCAGTGTAAGGGGGCGAAGGAGGGACACTGAAGCTTTCTTT. This codes for CAISVRGRRRDTEAFF.

A single count supports this clone. The CDR3 loop is CAWSLGLYSNQPQHF. The CDR3 DNA sequence: TGTGCCTGGAGTTTGGGGCTCTATAGCAATCAGCCCCAGCATTTT. The chain combines TRBV30 with TRBJ1-5; weak D call: TRBD1 (5 bases). Germline CDR1 and CDR2: GTSNPN and SVGIG (reference sequence). This CDR3 is 15 amino acids long. Trimming left V 2 bases short and J 0 bases short, with 11 bases between.

A few counts support this clone. The chain employs TRBV10-3 and TRBJ2-1; D might be TRBD2 (7 bases). This CDR3 spans 15 amino acids. V dropped 2 bases and J dropped 7 bases, with 15 bases sitting between them. Germline CDR1 is ENHRY and CDR2 is SYGVKD. CDR3 sequence: CAISETGGPQNEQFF. The DNA of the CDR3 is TGTGCCATCAGTGAGACCGGGGGGCCCCAGAATGAGCAGTTCTTC.

This clone was observed a few times. The chain is built from TRBV7-9 and TRBJ2-1, with 9 bases that match TRBD2. The CDR3 is made up of 17 amino acids. The trim removed 3 bases at V and 2 bases at J, leaving 8 bases unmatched. Germline CDR1 SEHNR, CDR2 FQNEAQ (reference sequence). CDR3 sequence (DNA): TGTGCCAGCAGCTTGGCTAGCGGGACAACCACCTACAATGAGCAGTTCTTC. This encodes CASSLASGTTTYNEQFF.

The chain joins TRBV6-4 to TRBJ1-5; D not resolved. CDR3 length equals 14 residues. Germline values: CDR1 MRHNA, CDR2 SNTAGT. Trimming stripped 4 bases from V and 6 bases from J, with 13 bases between. CDR3 amino acids: CASSVESTAQPQHF. CDR3 in DNA: TGTGCCAGCAGTGTGGAGTCAACGGCTCAGCCCCAGCATTTT.

This clone occurred a few times. The chain recombines TRBV6-6 with TRBJ1-1; D is possibly TRBD1 (6 bases). The germline V and J ends were trimmed by 5 bases and 5 bases, with 6 bases remaining between them. This CDR3 region has 11 residues. CDR1 is MNHNY, CDR2 SVGAGI, per germline (reference sequence). The CDR3 DNA is TGTGCCAGCAGTCAGGGGACTGAAGCTTTCTTT. Translating gives CASSQGTEAFF.

V usage is TRBV6-5 and J usage is TRBJ1-1; D remains ambiguous. Germline loops: CDR1 MNHEY, CDR2 SVGAGI. Between the trimmed V and J ends, which lost 6 bases and 3 bases, there was a span of 8 bases. The CDR3 extends over 12 amino acids. This CDR3 reads CASSQRDTEAFF. CDR3 sequence (DNA): TGTGCCAGCAGCCAGAGGGACACTGAAGCTTTCTTT.

The V gene is TRBV4-3, the J gene TRBJ1-3, with a tentative D call TRBD1 (6 bases). This CDR3 spans 15 amino acids. Trimming shortened V by 0 bases and J by 8 bases, and 14 bases separated the two germline ends. CDR1 is LGHNA, CDR2 YSLEER, per germline. CDR3 in amino acids: CASSQDGARGYTIYF. The CDR3 region has the DNA TGCGCCAGCAGCCAAGATGGGGCCAGGGGATACACCATATATTTT.